The next 17 T cell receptor beta chains were all read from a single sample in a study of T cells after yellow fever vaccination. TCRdb independently ran MiXCR on the 5' RACE reads; one entry per CDR3 protein. The repertoire consists of fewer than 650,000 distinct CDR3 sequences, with 20% to 25% occurring once and the leading ten covering roughly 16%. The sample in question was PBMCs, obtained roughly 20 days after the first yellow fever vaccination. The receptors shown here come from a man in his late teens or twenties who received the YFV17D yellow fever vaccine.

In this sample, this clonotype turned up a few times. The chain employs TRBV4-3 and TRBJ1-5, with unresolved D. Germline CDR1 reads LGHNA; CDR2 reads YSLEER. This CDR3 region has 16 residues. Trimming removed 0 bases from V and 1 base from J, with 10 bases in between. CDR3 coding DNA: TGCGCCAGCAGCCAAGATTTGGCACTCAGCAATCAGCCCCAGCATTTT. Translated, it gives CASSQDLALSNQPQHF.

The V and J genes are TRBV7-2 and TRBJ1-5, with 7 bases that match TRBD1. There are 14 residues in the CDR3. The ends lost 4 bases at V and 6 bases at J; junction bases unmatched: 6. Germline V gene sequence: CDR1 SGHTA, CDR2 FQGNSA. The CDR3 sequence is CASSYYTGVQPQHF. The CDR3 DNA sequence: TGTGCCAGCAGCTATTATACAGGGGTTCAGCCCCAGCATTTT.

The chain carries TRBV20-1 and TRBJ2-3, with D maybe TRBD2 (6 bases). This CDR3 is built from 13 residues. V gave up 6 bases and J gave up 2 bases, with 12 bases separating them. From germline, CDR1 is DFQATT and CDR2 SNEGSKA (reference sequence). CDR3 amino acids: CSALRDATDTQYF. CDR3 bases: TGCAGTGCCCTGCGGGATGCCACAGATACGCAGTATTTT.

Only a few counts were recorded for this clonotype. The chain combines TRBV11-2 with TRBJ2-3, with D unclear. The CDR3 has 16 residues. Trimming removed 4 bases at V and 4 bases at J, with 18 bases between. Germline lookup yields CDR1 SGHAT and CDR2 FQNNGV. The CDR3 spells CASSSGRVFGADTQYF. The CDR3 DNA follows: TGTGCCAGCAGCTCAGGAAGGGTATTCGGCGCAGATACGCAGTATTTT.

This clonotype has only a few counts. The chain carries TRBV20-1 and TRBJ2-4; D assignment may be TRBD1 or TRBD2 (5 bases each). The CDR3 totals 14 residues. CDR1 and CDR2 from the germline V gene are DFQATT and SNEGSKA (reference sequence). Trimming stripped 3 bases from V and 1 base from J, with 10 bases between. For the CDR3, the DNA is TGCAGTGCTAGCGAGGGGTTTGCCAAAAACATTCAGTACTTC. Translated, it gives CSASEGFAKNIQYF.

This clonotype was picked up many times. V gene TRBV20-1 combines with J gene TRBJ1-5; a weak D match, TRBD1 (6 bases). This CDR3 spans 13 amino acids. Trimming took 6 bases from V and 7 from J, leaving 16 bases between them. Per the germline V gene, CDR1 is DFQATT and CDR2 is SNEGSKA (reference sequence). CDR3 amino acids: CSANTGSGQPQHF. CDR3 bases: TGCAGTGCCAATACAGGGAGTGGGCAGCCCCAGCATTTT.

There are a few counts of this clonotype. CDR3 in DNA: TGTGCCTGGAGTGGACGGGTCTCTGGAAACACCATATATTTT. This translates into CAWSGRVSGNTIYF. The gene calls are TRBV30 and TRBJ1-3, with unresolved D. The V gene's germline CDR1 is GTSNPN and CDR2 SVGIG (reference sequence). The germline V and J ends were trimmed by 1 base and 0 bases, with 7 bases remaining between them. The CDR3 loop spans 14 amino acids.

This clonotype was seen repeatedly, ten times or more. The J gene is TRBJ2-7, the V gene TRBV12-3 or TRBV12-4; 9 bases map to TRBD2. Trimming removed 6 bases from V and 1 base from J; junction bases left unmatched: 1. This CDR3 has 13 amino acids. The CDR3 region is CASRSGGSYEQYF. As DNA, the CDR3 is TGTGCCAGCAGGAGCGGGGGGTCCTACGAGCAGTACTTC.

The V call is TRBV6-1, the J call TRBJ2-5; unclear D gene. Deletions cut 5 bases from V and 8 bases from J, with 18 bases between. Germline V CDR1 and CDR2: MNHNS, SASEGT. This CDR3 is built from 14 residues. The CDR3 here is CASSRTGSRATQYF. CDR3 coding DNA: TGTGCCAGCAGTCGGACCGGATCTAGGGCCACCCAGTACTTC.

CDR3 region: CASIEYGQTNTEAFF. The DNA of the CDR3 is TGTGCCAGCATCGAATACGGACAAACGAACACTGAAGCTTTCTTT. The chain is built from TRBV6-2 or TRBV6-3 and TRBJ1-1, with a tentative D call TRBD1 (5 bases). The germline V gene has CDR1 MNHEY and CDR2 SVGEGT. The CDR3 loop spans 15 amino acids. V dropped 7 bases and J dropped 1 base, with 16 bases sitting between them.

This clonotype was detected a few times. This chain uses TRBV5-4 with TRBJ2-3, with D possibly matching TRBD2 (6 bases). The CDR3 spans 16 residues. Germline CDR1 reads SGHNT; CDR2 reads YYREEE (reference sequence). Trimming removed 1 base at V and 4 bases at J, with 16 bases between. The chain's CDR3 is CASSLYMGGEADTQYF. CDR3 DNA sequence: TGTGCCAGCAGCTTGTATATGGGGGGAGAGGCAGATACGCAGTATTTT.

This chain uses TRBV27 with TRBJ1-2, with D uncertain. The CDR3 loop spans 14 amino acids. Germline CDR1 is MNHEY and CDR2 is SMNVEV (reference sequence). Trimming left V 2 bases short and J 0 bases short, with 7 bases between. CDR3 amino acids: CASSLHFTNYGYTF. The CDR3 bases are TGTGCCAGCAGTTTACACTTCACTAACTATGGCTACACCTTC.

This clonotype has at least ten counts. The V and J genes are TRBV12-3 or TRBV12-4 and TRBJ1-1, with D maybe TRBD1 (5 bases). CDR3 length: 15 amino acids. Between the trimmed V and J ends, which lost 3 bases and 0 bases, there was a span of 11 bases. This CDR3 is CASSFTTAMNTEAFF. The CDR3 coding sequence is TGTGCCAGCAGTTTTACGACAGCCATGAACACTGAAGCTTTCTTT.

Only a few counts were recorded for this clonotype. The chain joins TRBV20-1 to TRBJ1-5; D remains unclear. The germline gives CDR1 DFQATT, CDR2 SNEGSKA (reference sequence). V lost 2 bases to trimming and J lost 4 bases, with 12 bases between them. The CDR3 is made up of 14 amino acids. CDR3 DNA: TGCAGTGCTAGAATGTTGGCCCGGAATCAGCCCCAGCATTTT. This gives the protein CSARMLARNQPQHF.

The chain couples TRBV2 to TRBJ1-1, with a weak D call TRBD1 (5 bases). The CDR3 loop spans 13 amino acids. The germline V and J ends were trimmed by 5 bases and 0 bases, with 7 bases remaining between them. Germline V gene data show CDR1 as SNHLY and CDR2 as FYNNEI. The CDR3 sequence is CASSMTVNTEAFF. CDR3 in DNA: TGTGCCAGCAGTATGACAGTGAACACTGAAGCTTTCTTT.

The rearrangement joins TRBV12-3 or TRBV12-4 to TRBJ1-5; D is possibly TRBD1 (5 bases). The length of the CDR3 is 12 residues. V dropped 6 bases and J dropped 9 bases, with 12 bases sitting between them. The chain's CDR3 is CASSFPQGPQHF. DNA for the CDR3: TGTGCCAGCAGCTTTCCCCAGGGGCCCCAGCATTTT.

V usage is TRBV11-1 and J usage is TRBJ1-5; D might be TRBD1 (5 bases). Germline CDR1 reads SGHAT; CDR2 reads FQDESV (reference sequence). Trimming removed 1 base from V and 8 bases from J, with 24 bases in between. This CDR3 is 18 amino acids long. The CDR3 bases are TGTGCCAGCAGCTTAGGCCTATATACTCGGGACGTATATGAGCCCCAGCATTTT. Its protein is CASSLGLYTRDVYEPQHF. Looking up the rest from reference TRBV11-1 and TRBJ1-5 gives the full variable domain: EAEVAQSPRYKITEKSQAVAFWCDPISGHATLYWYRQILGQGPELLVQFQDESVVDDSQLPKDRFSAERLKGVDSTLKIQPAELGDSAMYLCASSLGLYTRDVYEPQHFGDGTRLSIL.